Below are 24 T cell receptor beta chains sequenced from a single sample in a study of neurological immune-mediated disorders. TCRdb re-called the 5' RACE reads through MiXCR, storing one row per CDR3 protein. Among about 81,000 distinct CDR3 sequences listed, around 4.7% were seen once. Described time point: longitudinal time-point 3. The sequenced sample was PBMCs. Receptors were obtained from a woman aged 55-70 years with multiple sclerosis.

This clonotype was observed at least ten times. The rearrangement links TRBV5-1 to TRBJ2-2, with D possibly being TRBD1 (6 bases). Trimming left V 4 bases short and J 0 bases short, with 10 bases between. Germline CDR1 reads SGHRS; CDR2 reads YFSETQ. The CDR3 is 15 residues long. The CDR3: CASSRDNANTGELFF. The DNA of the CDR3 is TGCGCCAGCAGCAGGGACAATGCGAACACCGGGGAGCTGTTTTTT.

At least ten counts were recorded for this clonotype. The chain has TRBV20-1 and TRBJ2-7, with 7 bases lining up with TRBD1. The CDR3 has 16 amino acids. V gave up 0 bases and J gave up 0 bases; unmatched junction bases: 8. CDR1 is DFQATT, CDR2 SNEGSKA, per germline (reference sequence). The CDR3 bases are TGCAGTGCTAGAGACACCGGGACAGCGAGCTCCTACGAGCAGTACTTC. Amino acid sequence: CSARDTGTASSYEQYF.

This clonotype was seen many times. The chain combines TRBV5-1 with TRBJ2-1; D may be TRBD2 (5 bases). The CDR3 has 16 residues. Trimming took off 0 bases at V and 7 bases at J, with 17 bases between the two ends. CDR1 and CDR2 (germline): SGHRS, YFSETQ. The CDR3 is CASSLVAGGGGNEQFF. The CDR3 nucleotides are TGCGCCAGCAGCTTGGTCGCGGGTGGCGGTGGGAATGAGCAGTTCTTC.

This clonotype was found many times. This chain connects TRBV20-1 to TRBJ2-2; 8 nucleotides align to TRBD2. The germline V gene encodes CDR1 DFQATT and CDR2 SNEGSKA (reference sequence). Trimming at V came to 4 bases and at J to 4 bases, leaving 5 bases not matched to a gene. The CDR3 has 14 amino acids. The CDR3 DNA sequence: TGCAGTGCTACTCTTACTAGCGGCACCGGGGAGCTGTTTTTT. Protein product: CSATLTSGTGELFF.

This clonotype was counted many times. Here the CDR3 DNA reads TGTGCCAGCAGCCAAGGAATTATCACTGAAGCTTTCTTT. This translates into CASSQGIITEAFF. The rearrangement joins TRBV14 to TRBJ1-1, with D unresolved. CDR1 and CDR2 (germline): SGHDN, FVKESK. The ends were cut back, 1 base at V and 4 bases at J, with 7 bases in the middle. The CDR3 length is 13 residues.

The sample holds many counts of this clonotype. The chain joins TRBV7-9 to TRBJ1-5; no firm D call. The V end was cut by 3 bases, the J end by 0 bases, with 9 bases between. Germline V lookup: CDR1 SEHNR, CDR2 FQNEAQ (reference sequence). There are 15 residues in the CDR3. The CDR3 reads CASSLGGYSNQPQHF. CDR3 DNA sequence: TGTGCCAGCAGCTTGGGTGGGTATAGCAATCAGCCCCAGCATTTT.

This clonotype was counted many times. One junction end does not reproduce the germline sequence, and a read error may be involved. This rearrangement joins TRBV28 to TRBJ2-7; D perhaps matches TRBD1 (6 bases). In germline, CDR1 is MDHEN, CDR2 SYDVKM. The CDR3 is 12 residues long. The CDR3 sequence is CASSIWDNEQYF. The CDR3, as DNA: TGTGCCAGCAGTATATGGGACAACGAGCAGTACTTC.

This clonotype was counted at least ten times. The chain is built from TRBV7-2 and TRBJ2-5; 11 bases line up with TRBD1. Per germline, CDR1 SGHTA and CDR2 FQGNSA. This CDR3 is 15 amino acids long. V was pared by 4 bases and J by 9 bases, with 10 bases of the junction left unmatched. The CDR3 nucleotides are TGTGCCAGCAGCTCCGGGACAGGGGGGAACGGGGCCCAGTACTTC. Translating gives CASSSGTGGNGAQYF.

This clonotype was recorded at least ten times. The CDR3 loop is CATSRETGGGAHEQFF. CDR3 coding DNA: TGTGCCACCAGCAGAGAGACGGGCGGGGGGGCACATGAGCAGTTCTTC. V gene TRBV15 combines with J gene TRBJ2-1, with 9 bases aligning to TRBD2. CDR1 and CDR2 from the germline V gene are LNHNV and YYDKDF (reference sequence). V lost 0 bases and J lost 8; bases outside the gene matches: 8. This CDR3 is built from 16 residues.

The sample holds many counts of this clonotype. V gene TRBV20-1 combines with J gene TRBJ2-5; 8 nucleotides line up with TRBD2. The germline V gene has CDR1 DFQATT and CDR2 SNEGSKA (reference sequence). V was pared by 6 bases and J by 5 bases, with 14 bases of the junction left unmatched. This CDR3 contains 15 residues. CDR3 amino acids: CSAPPGLAPGETQYF. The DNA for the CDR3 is TGCAGTGCCCCTCCAGGACTAGCCCCTGGGGAGACCCAGTACTTC.

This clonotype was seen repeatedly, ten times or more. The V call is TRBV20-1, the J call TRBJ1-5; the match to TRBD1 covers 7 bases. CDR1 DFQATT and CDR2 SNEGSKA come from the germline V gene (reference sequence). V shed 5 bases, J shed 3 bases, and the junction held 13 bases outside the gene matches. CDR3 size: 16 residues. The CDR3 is CSAGGEVDRFNQPQHF. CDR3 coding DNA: TGCAGTGCTGGGGGCGAGGTGGACAGGTTCAATCAGCCCCAGCATTTT.

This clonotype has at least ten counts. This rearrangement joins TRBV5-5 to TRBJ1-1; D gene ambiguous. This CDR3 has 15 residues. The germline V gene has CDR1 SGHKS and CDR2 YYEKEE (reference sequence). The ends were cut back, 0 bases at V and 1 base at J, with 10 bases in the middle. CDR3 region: CASSLEAARNTEAFF. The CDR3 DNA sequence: TGTGCCAGCAGCTTGGAGGCAGCGAGGAACACTGAAGCTTTCTTT.

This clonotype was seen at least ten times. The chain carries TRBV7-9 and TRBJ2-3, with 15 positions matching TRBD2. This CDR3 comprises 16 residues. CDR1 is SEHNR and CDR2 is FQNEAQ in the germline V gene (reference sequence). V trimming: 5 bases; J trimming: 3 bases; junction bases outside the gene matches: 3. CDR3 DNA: TGTGCCAGCAGCCCAGGGACTAGCGGGGGGACAGATACGCAGTATTTT. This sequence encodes CASSPGTSGGTDTQYF.

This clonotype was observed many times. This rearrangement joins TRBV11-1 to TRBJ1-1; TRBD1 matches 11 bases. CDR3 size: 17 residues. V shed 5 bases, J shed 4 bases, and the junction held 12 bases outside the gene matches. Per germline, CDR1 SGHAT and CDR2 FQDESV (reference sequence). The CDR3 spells CASSLGQGARRVTEAFF. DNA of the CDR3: TGTGCCAGCAGCCTAGGACAGGGGGCTCGTCGGGTCACTGAAGCTTTCTTT.

The CDR3 here is CASSYSIRGPSGADTQYF. CDR3 bases: TGTGCCAGCAGTTACTCGATTCGGGGGCCAAGTGGGGCGGATACGCAGTATTTT. This chain connects TRBV6-6 to TRBJ2-3; D possibly matches TRBD1 or TRBD2 (6 bases each). The CDR3 has 18 residues. Trimming removed 0 bases at V and 6 bases at J, with 22 bases between. Germline V gene data show CDR1 as MNHNY and CDR2 as SVGAGI (reference sequence).

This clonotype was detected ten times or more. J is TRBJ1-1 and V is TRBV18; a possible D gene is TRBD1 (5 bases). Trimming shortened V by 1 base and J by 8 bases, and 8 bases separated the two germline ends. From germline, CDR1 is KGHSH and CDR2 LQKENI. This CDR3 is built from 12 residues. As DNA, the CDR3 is TGTGCCAGCTCACCACGGGAGGGGGAAGCTTTCTTT. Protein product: CASSPREGEAFF.

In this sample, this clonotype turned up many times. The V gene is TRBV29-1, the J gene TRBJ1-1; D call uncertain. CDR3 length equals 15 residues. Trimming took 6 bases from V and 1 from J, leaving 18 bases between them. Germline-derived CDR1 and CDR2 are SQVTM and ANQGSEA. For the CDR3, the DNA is TGCAGCGTCCCCCCCTGGGCAGGAACGAACACTGAAGCTTTCTTT. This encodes CSVPPWAGTNTEAFF.

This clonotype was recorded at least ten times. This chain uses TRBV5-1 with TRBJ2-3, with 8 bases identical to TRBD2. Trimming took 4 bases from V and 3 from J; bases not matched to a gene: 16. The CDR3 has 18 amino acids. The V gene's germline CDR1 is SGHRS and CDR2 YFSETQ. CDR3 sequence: CASSLTVLGTRQTDTQYF. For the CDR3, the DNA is TGCGCCAGCAGCCTGACTGTTCTCGGGACTAGGCAGACAGATACGCAGTATTTT.

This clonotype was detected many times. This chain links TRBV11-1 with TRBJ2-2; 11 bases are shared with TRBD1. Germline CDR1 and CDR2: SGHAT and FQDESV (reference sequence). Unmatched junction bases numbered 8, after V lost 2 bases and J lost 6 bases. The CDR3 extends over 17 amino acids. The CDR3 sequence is CASSLNPPGQGAGELFF. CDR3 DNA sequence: TGTGCCAGCAGCTTAAACCCTCCGGGACAGGGGGCCGGGGAGCTGTTTTTT.

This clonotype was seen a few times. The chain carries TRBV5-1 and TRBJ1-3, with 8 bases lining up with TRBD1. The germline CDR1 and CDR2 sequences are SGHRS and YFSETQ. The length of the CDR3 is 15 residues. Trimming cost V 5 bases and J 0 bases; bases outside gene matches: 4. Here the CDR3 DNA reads TGCGCCAGCAGGCCAGGGGGCGACTCTGGAAACACCATATATTTT. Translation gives CASRPGGDSGNTIYF.

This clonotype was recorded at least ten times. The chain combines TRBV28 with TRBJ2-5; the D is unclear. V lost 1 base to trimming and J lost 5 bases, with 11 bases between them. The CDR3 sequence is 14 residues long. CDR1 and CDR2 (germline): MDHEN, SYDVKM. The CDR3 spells CASSLSAGRETQYF. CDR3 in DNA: TGTGCCAGCAGTTTATCGGCAGGAAGGGAGACCCAGTACTTC.

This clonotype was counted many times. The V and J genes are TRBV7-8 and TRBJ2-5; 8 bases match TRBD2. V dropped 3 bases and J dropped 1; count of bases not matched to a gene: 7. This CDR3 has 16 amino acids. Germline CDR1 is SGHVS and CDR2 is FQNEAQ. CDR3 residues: CASSFTGLGGQETQYF. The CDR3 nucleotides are TGTGCCAGCAGCTTTACGGGACTAGGGGGCCAAGAGACCCAGTACTTC.

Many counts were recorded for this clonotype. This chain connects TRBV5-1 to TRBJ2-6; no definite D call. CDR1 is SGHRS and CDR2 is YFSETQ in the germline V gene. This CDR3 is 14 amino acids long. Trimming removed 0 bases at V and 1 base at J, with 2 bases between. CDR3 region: CASSLVSGANVLTF. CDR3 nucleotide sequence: TGCGCCAGCAGCTTGGTGTCTGGGGCCAACGTCCTGACTTTC.

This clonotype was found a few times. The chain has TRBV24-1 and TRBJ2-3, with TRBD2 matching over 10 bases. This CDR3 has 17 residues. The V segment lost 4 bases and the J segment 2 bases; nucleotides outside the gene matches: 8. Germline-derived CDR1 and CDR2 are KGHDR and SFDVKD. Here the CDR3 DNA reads TGTGCCACCAGTGAGAACCGACTAGCGGGCCTCACAGATACGCAGTATTTT. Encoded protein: CATSENRLAGLTDTQYF.